This is a list of T cell receptor beta chains from one sample in a study of CD8 T cells in ankylosing spondylitis. TCRdb re-called the 5' RACE reads through MiXCR, storing one row per CDR3 protein. The table has 39,000 or so distinct CDR3 sequences, over 9% seen once. Sequenced input: blood, either unsorted or a sorted T cell fraction (not recorded which). The receptors shown here come from a male donor with ankylosing spondylitis or in good health (not recorded which). The CDR3 runs from the conserved cysteine through the conserved F or W. A D gene is named only where the DNA matches it firmly. Expanded clones are given a class, and other clones once, few, many or no size at all.

size,V,D,J,CDR3,DNA
many,TRBV7-8,NA,TRBJ1-1,CASSLGLGGTEAFF,TGTGCCAGCAGCTTAGGACTTGGGGGCACTGAAGCTTTCTTT
NA,TRBV5-1,NA,TRBJ1-1,CASSLRQDSLMNTEAFF,TGCGCCAGCAGCCTCCGACAGGACTCTCTCATGAACACTGAAGCTTTCTTT
many,TRBV11-2,TRBD2,TRBJ2-2,CASSLLAGPLLNTGELFF,TGTGCCAGCAGCTTACTAGCGGGCCCCCTACTAAACACCGGGGAGCTGTTTTTT
many,TRBV11-2,NA,TRBJ2-7,CASSRNSFGEQYF,TGTGCCAGCAGCCGAAACTCTTTTGGCGAGCAGTACTTC
many,TRBV29-1,TRBD1,TRBJ1-4,CSVEATAGTGKLFF,TGCAGCGTTGAAGCAACTGCAGGGACAGGGAAACTGTTTTTT
many,TRBV20-1,NA,TRBJ2-7,CSARGLEGYEQYF,TGCAGTGCTAGAGGACTAGAGGGGTACGAGCAGTACTTC
many,TRBV5-6,NA,TRBJ2-7,CASSLGTDVKRQYF,TGTGCCAGCAGCTTGGGGACAGATGTTAAAAGGCAGTACTTC
many,TRBV6-4,NA,TRBJ2-3,CASSERGDTDTQYF,TGTGCCAGCAGTGAAAGGGGAGACACAGATACGCAGTATTTT
NA,TRBV6-5,NA,TRBJ1-1,CASSYSGPMNTEAFF,TGTGCCAGCAGTTACTCCGGCCCCATGAACACTGAAGCTTTCTTT
many,TRBV27,NA,TRBJ2-1,CASSFPPFSEQFF,TGTGCCAGCAGTTTCCCCCCCTTTAGTGAGCAGTTCTTC
many,TRBV7-9,NA,TRBJ1-1,CASSSTAWNTEAFF,TGTGCCAGCAGCAGCACAGCATGGAACACTGAAGCTTTCTTT
NA,TRBV2,NA,TRBJ2-7,CASRDNQYEQYF,TGTGCCAGCAGAGACAACCAGTACGAGCAGTACTTC
NA,TRBV7-9,NA,TRBJ1-2,CASSSREPTGSGGYTF,TGTGCCAGCAGCTCAAGAGAGCCGACAGGATCCGGCGGCTACACCTTC
NA,TRBV6-1,NA,TRBJ2-1,CASSAGTGGDEQFF,TGTGCCAGCAGTGCCGGGACCGGCGGGGACGAGCAGTTCTTC
many,TRBV7-6,NA,TRBJ2-2,CASREYGMAGELFF,TGTGCCAGCAGGGAATACGGGATGGCCGGGGAGCTGTTTTTT
many,TRBV2,TRBD1,TRBJ2-1,CASRPQGALNEQFF,TGTGCCAGCAGACCACAGGGGGCACTCAATGAGCAGTTCTTC
few,TRBV9,NA,TRBJ2-5,CASSVVGRGYQETQYF,TGTGCCAGCAGCGTAGTGGGCAGAGGCTACCAAGAGACCCAGTACTTC
many,TRBV6-1,NA,TRBJ1-4,CASSNDRIGNEKLFF,TGTGCCAGCAGCAACGACAGAATAGGAAATGAAAAACTGTTTTTT